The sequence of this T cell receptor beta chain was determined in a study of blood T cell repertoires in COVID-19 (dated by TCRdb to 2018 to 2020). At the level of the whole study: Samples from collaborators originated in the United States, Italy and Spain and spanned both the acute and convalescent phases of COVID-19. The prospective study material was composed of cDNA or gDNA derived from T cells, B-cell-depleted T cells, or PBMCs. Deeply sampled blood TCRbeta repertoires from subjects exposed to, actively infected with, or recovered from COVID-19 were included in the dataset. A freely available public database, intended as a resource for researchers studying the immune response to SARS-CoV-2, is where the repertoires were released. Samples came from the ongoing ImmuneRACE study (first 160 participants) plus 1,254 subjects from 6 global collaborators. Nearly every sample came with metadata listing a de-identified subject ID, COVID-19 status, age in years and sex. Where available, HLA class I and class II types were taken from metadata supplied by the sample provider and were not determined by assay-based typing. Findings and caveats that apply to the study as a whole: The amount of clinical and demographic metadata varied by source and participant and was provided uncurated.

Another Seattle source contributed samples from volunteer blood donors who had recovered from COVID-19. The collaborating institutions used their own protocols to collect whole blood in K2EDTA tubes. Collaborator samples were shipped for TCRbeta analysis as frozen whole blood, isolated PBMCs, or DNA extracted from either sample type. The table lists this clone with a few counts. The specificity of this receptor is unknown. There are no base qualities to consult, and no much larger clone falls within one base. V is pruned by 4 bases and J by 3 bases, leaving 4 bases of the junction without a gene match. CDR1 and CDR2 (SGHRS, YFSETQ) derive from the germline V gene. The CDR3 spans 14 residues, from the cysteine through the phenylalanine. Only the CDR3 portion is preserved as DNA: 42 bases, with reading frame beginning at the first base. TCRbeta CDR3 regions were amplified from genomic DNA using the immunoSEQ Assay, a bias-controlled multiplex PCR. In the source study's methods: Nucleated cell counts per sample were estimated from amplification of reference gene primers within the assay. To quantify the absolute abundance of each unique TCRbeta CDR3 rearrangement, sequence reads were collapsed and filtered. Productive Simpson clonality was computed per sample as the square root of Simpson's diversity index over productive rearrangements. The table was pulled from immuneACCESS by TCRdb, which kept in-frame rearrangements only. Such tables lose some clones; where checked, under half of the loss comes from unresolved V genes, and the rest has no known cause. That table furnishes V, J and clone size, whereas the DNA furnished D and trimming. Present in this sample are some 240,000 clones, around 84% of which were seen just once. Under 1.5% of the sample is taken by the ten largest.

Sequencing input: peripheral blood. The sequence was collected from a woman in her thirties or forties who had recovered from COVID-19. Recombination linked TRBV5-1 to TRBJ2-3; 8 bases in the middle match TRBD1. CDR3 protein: CASSRDRLTDTQYF. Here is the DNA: TGCGCCAGCAGCCGGGACAGGCTGACAGATACGCAGTATTTT.